Each of the 30 T cell receptor beta chains below was sequenced from the same sample in a study of Ad26.COV2.S vaccination and SARS-CoV-2 variants. The treatment is: some 20 received Ad26.COV2.S at low or high dose, single or two shots; about 5 received placebo; per-sample allocation not given. Vaccine and placebo recipients were sampled on day 63 after the first injection. Only in-frame clones appear in the TCRdb table, and some are missing; sequencing was by immunoSEQ multiplex PCR. The top ten hold less than 15% of the sample, which has roughly 450,000 clones, about 93% seen once. The sample consisted of peripheral blood, taken in a trial of Ad26.COV2.S vaccine versus placebo. The source is a person aged 18-65 years who received the Ad26.COV2.S COVID-19 vaccine or a placebo.

V usage is TRBV7-2 and J usage is TRBJ1-6; perhaps TRBD1 as D (6 bases). The length of the CDR3 is 16 residues. In germline, CDR1 is SGHTA, CDR2 FQGNSA. The ends were cut back, 5 bases at V and 5 bases at J, with 16 bases in the middle. The CDR3 bases are TGTGCCAGCAGCACATCCGCAGGGGTACATAATTCACCCCTCCACTTT. This sequence encodes CASSTSAGVHNSPLHF.

J is TRBJ1-3 and V is TRBV9; D may be TRBD1 (6 bases). Trimming cost V 2 bases and J 0 bases, with 21 bases left between them. The CDR3 totals 19 residues. Germline V lookup: CDR1 SGDLS, CDR2 YYNGEE. The DNA of the CDR3 is TGTGCCAGCAGCGTCGGGGGCCGCCGTGCGGGCTTCTCTGGAAACACCATATATTTT. It translates to CASSVGGRRAGFSGNTIYF.

The rearrangement joins TRBV30 to TRBJ2-7; 8 nucleotides match TRBD2. After removal of 2 bases from V and 2 bases from J, the junction contained 5 bases not matched to a gene. CDR1 is GTSNPN, CDR2 SVGIG, per germline (reference sequence). The CDR3 sequence is 14 residues long. The CDR3 DNA follows: TGTGCCTGGAGTAGCGGGAGAGTCACCTACGAGCAGTACTTC. Protein sequence: CAWSSGRVTYEQYF.

This sequence joins TRBV7-2 and TRBJ1-2; D is perhaps TRBD1 (6 bases). Trimming stripped 3 bases from V and 3 bases from J, with 17 bases between. Germline CDR1 is SGHTA and CDR2 is FQGNSA. The CDR3 consists of 16 residues. The CDR3 DNA reads as TGTGCCAGCAGCTTGCAACAGGGAGGGCTAGACTATGGCTACACCTTC. Protein product: CASSLQQGGLDYGYTF.

This clone was counted between two and nine times. The rearrangement links TRBV5-1 to TRBJ1-3, with D unresolved. With 0 bases removed from V and 2 bases from J, the gap between germline ends came to 6 bases. The CDR3 loop spans 14 amino acids. Germline values: CDR1 SGHRS, CDR2 YFSETQ. This CDR3 is CASSLDGAGNTIYF. CDR3 DNA sequence: TGCGCCAGCAGCTTGGACGGGGCTGGAAACACCATATATTTT.

This chain uses TRBV3-1 (or the pseudogene TRBV3-2) with TRBJ1-6, with D maybe TRBD1 (5 bases). Deletions cut 1 base from V and 7 bases from J, with 14 bases between. This CDR3 is 16 amino acids long. Germline loops: CDR1 LGHDT, CDR2 YNNKEL (reference sequence). The CDR3 nucleotides read TGTGCCAGCAGCCAAGTACTGGGGACGGGGAATTCACCCCTCCACTTT. It translates to CASSQVLGTGNSPLHF.

The chain uses TRBV30 and TRBJ2-2; 10 bases line up with TRBD1. The CDR3 runs 16 residues. The V segment lost 3 bases and the J segment 4 bases; nucleotides outside the gene matches: 8. Germline V gene data show CDR1 as GTSNPN and CDR2 as SVGIG (reference sequence). CDR3 loop: CAWSFSDRGITGELFF. The CDR3 DNA follows: TGTGCCTGGAGCTTTTCGGACAGGGGGATCACCGGGGAGCTGTTTTTT.

This chain connects TRBV5-1 to TRBJ2-2, with 10 positions matching TRBD2. CDR3 length: 16 residues. Germline V gene sequence: CDR1 SGHRS, CDR2 YFSETQ. V dropped 2 bases and J dropped 5; count of bases not matched to a gene: 6. The CDR3, as DNA: TGCGCCAGCAGCTTCCCTAGCGGGAGTGATACCGGGGAGCTGTTTTTT. Amino acid sequence: CASSFPSGSDTGELFF.

The J gene is TRBJ2-5, the V gene TRBV6-2 or TRBV6-3; 10 bases are shared with TRBD2. The CDR3 runs 16 residues. Losses at the gene ends were 2 bases for V and 0 bases for J; bases not matched to a gene: 3. Germline loops: CDR1 MNHEY, CDR2 SVGEGT. Here the CDR3 DNA reads TGTGCCAGCAGTTACGGACTAGCGGTGTACCAAGAGACCCAGTACTTC. It is translated as CASSYGLAVYQETQYF.

The gene calls are TRBV10-3 and TRBJ1-1; a weak D match, TRBD1 (6 bases). Trimming took off 10 bases at V and 2 bases at J, with 20 bases between the two ends. The CDR3 has 15 amino acids. Germline V lookup: CDR1 ENHRY, CDR2 SYGVKD. CDR3 loop: CATGRRGQQNTEAFF. In DNA, the CDR3 is TGTGCCACGGGCCGCAGGGGCCAGCAAAACACTGAAGCTTTCTTT.

The genes are TRBV3-1 (or the pseudogene TRBV3-2) and TRBJ1-5; unclear D gene. The CDR3 runs to 14 residues. V lost 0 bases to trimming and J lost 4 bases, with 7 bases between them. Germline V CDR1 and CDR2: LGHDT, YNNKEL (reference sequence). CDR3 in amino acids: CASSQDLVNQPQHF. The CDR3 DNA follows: TGTGCCAGCAGCCAAGATCTCGTAAATCAGCCCCAGCATTTT.

The chain joins TRBV9 to TRBJ2-3; TRBD2 matches 9 bases. CDR3 length: 16 residues. Per the germline V gene, CDR1 is SGDLS and CDR2 is YYNGEE. Unmatched junction bases numbered 12, after V lost 4 bases and J lost 6 bases. CDR3 in DNA: TGTGCCAGCAGCACAGGGACTAGCAAAACCGGGGATACGCAGTATTTT. This sequence encodes CASSTGTSKTGDTQYF.

The chain joins TRBV5-4 to TRBJ2-7, with 9 bases matching TRBD1. The CDR3 loop spans 15 amino acids. Per germline, CDR1 SGHNT and CDR2 YYREEE (reference sequence). Losses at the gene ends were 5 bases for V and 3 bases for J; bases not matched to a gene: 9. The CDR3 sequence is CASSLGQGSLYEQYF. Written as DNA, the CDR3 is TGTGCCAGCAGTTTAGGACAGGGGAGCCTCTACGAGCAGTACTTC. Looking up the rest from reference TRBV5-4 and TRBJ2-7 gives the full variable domain: ETGVTQSPTHLIKTRGQQVTLRCSSQSGHNTVSWYQQALGQGPQFIFQYYREEENGRGNFPPRFSGLQFPNYSSELNVNALELDDSALYLCASSLGQGSLYEQYFGPGTRLTVT.

This clone was detected once. The chain links TRBV18 to TRBJ1-5; 8 bases are a match to TRBD1. Germline loops: CDR1 KGHSH, CDR2 LQKENI. The CDR3 contains 15 residues. V gave up 3 bases and J gave up 3 bases; unmatched junction bases: 4. Written as DNA, the CDR3 is TGTGCCAGCTCACCCACGGGACAGGACAATCAGCCCCAGCATTTT. Its translation: CASSPTGQDNQPQHF.

This clone was seen a single time. The chain carries TRBV5-1 and TRBJ1-2; 8 nucleotides align to TRBD1. The CDR3 contains 15 residues. Losses at the gene ends were 0 bases for V and 4 bases for J; bases not matched to a gene: 5. CDR1 SGHRS and CDR2 YFSETQ come from the germline V gene. This CDR3 is CASSLATGGTYGYTF. For the CDR3, the DNA is TGCGCCAGCAGCTTGGCTACAGGGGGGACCTATGGCTACACCTTC.

The chain is built from TRBV7-2 and TRBJ2-7; D unresolved. The germline gives CDR1 SGHTA, CDR2 FQGNSA. Trimming cost V 2 bases and J 6 bases, with 11 bases left between them. The length of the CDR3 is 13 residues. The CDR3 nucleotides are TGTGCCAGCAGCTTACCCTTAGCTGGCGAGCAGTACTTC. This encodes CASSLPLAGEQYF.

The V gene is TRBV19, the J gene TRBJ2-7; 14 bases agree with TRBD2. With V trimmed by 6 bases and J by 5 bases, 6 bases remained unmatched. Per germline, CDR1 LNHDA and CDR2 SQIVND (reference sequence). CDR3 size: 15 residues. Here the CDR3 reads CASSPGTSGRNEQYF. The CDR3, as DNA: TGTGCCAGTAGCCCGGGGACTAGCGGGAGAAACGAGCAGTACTTC.

The rearrangement joins TRBV15 to TRBJ2-3; D may correspond to TRBD1 or TRBD2 (5 bases each). The V end was cut by 3 bases, the J end by 6 bases, with 16 bases between. CDR3 size: 15 residues. Germline CDR1 LNHNV, CDR2 YYDKDF (reference sequence). CDR3 amino acids: CATSSRRVWGDTQYF. In DNA form, the CDR3 reads TGTGCCACCAGCAGCCGCCGGGTTTGGGGGGATACGCAGTATTTT.

This clone was detected only once. The rearrangement uses TRBV9 and TRBJ2-5; 10 nucleotides agree with TRBD2. CDR1 SGDLS and CDR2 YYNGEE come from the germline V gene. This CDR3 contains 16 residues. Unmatched junction bases numbered 5, after V lost 0 bases and J lost 3 bases. CDR3 region: CASSVAPLAGEETQYF. In DNA, the CDR3 is TGTGCCAGCAGCGTAGCCCCCCTAGCGGGAGAAGAGACCCAGTACTTC.

The table lists this clone with a few counts. V usage is TRBV27 and J usage is TRBJ2-7, with D perhaps matching TRBD1 (6 bases). Germline V gene lookup returns CDR1 MNHEY and CDR2 SMNVEV (reference sequence). The CDR3 is 19 amino acids. Trimming removed 6 bases at V and 6 bases at J, with 33 bases between. Here the CDR3 reads CASRYKPKITGSRPFEQYF. For the CDR3, the DNA is TGTGCCAGCAGATATAAACCGAAAATAACAGGGTCCAGGCCTTTCGAGCAGTACTTC.

This clone was observed a handful of times. V gene TRBV6-6 combines with J gene TRBJ1-2; tentative D call: TRBD1 (5 bases). The germline V and J ends were trimmed by 0 bases and 4 bases, with 12 bases remaining between them. This CDR3 region has 15 residues. Germline CDR1 reads MNHNY; CDR2 reads SVGAGI (reference sequence). CDR3 in DNA: TGTGCCAGCAGTTACTCCTTTGAGGGGAGCTATGGCTACACCTTC. Amino acid sequence: CASSYSFEGSYGYTF.

This clone was seen only once. The chain employs TRBV7-2 and TRBJ2-1, with 7 nucleotides matching TRBD2. V shed 5 bases, J shed 2 bases, and the junction held 9 bases outside the gene matches. The CDR3 loop spans 16 amino acids. From germline, CDR1 is SGHTA and CDR2 FQGNSA. Written as DNA, the CDR3 is TGTGCCAGCAGCGGCCTAGCGGAGCAAGCCTACAATGAGCAGTTCTTC. It translates to CASSGLAEQAYNEQFF.

V and J are TRBV19 and TRBJ2-7; no clear D. Trimming pared 4 bases from V and 7 bases from J, leaving 14 bases between. Per germline, CDR1 LNHDA and CDR2 SQIVND (reference sequence). This CDR3 is 13 amino acids long. CDR3 in amino acids: CASSKGPGREQYF. The CDR3 DNA reads TGTGCCAGTAGTAAGGGCCCTGGGCGGGAGCAGTACTTC.

CDR3 in amino acids: CASSASSVPEQYF. DNA for the CDR3: TGTGCCAGCAGCGCGTCCTCAGTCCCCGAGCAGTACTTC. The V gene is TRBV7-9, the J gene TRBJ2-7; D remains ambiguous. Germline-derived CDR1 and CDR2 are SEHNR and FQNEAQ (reference sequence). This CDR3 is 13 amino acids long. V was trimmed by 5 bases and J by 6 bases, leaving 14 bases between them.

This clone was counted a single time. V and J are TRBV10-3 and TRBJ2-2; 7 bases map to TRBD1. V gave up 10 bases and J gave up 2 bases; unmatched junction bases: 4. CDR1 is ENHRY, CDR2 SYGVKD, per germline. This CDR3 has 13 amino acids. The CDR3 DNA sequence: TGTGCCACCAGGGGGTTAAACACCGGGGAGCTGTTTTTT. It encodes CATRGLNTGELFF.

The chain is built from TRBV10-1 and TRBJ2-1; 15 nucleotides align to TRBD2. CDR1 is WNHNN and CDR2 is SYGVQD in the germline V gene (reference sequence). The trim removed 5 bases at V and 7 bases at J, leaving 6 bases unmatched. The length of the CDR3 is 16 residues. The CDR3 region has the DNA TGCGCCAGCAGTTCCGGACTAGCGGGAGGGGGTAATGAGCAGTTCTTC. Its translation: CASSSGLAGGGNEQFF.

The chain combines TRBV30 with TRBJ2-3; 8 bases line up with TRBD2. The ends lost 3 bases at V and 2 bases at J; junction bases unmatched: 4. The CDR3 length is 14 residues. In germline, CDR1 is GTSNPN, CDR2 SVGIG (reference sequence). CDR3 nucleotide sequence: TGTGCCTGGAGCACTAGCGGACCCACAGATACGCAGTATTTT. Protein: CAWSTSGPTDTQYF. The complete variable domain, with remaining parts taken from reference TRBV30 and TRBJ2-3, reads SQTIHQWPATLVQPVGSPLSLECTVEGTSNPNLYWYRQAAGRGLQLLFYSVGIGQISSEVPQNLSASRPQDRQFILSSKKLLLSDSGFYLCAWSTSGPTDTQYFGPGTRLTVL.

The V call is TRBV25-1, the J call TRBJ1-6; D is perhaps TRBD1 (6 bases). The CDR3 covers 16 residues. The germline gives CDR1 MGHDK, CDR2 SYGVNS. V was shortened by 3 bases and J by 6 bases, with 15 bases between the two germline ends. CDR3 coding DNA: TGTGCCAGCAGTGACCTTTCGGACAGATTTAATTCACCCCTCCACTTT. Translated, it gives CASSDLSDRFNSPLHF.

V gene TRBV5-6 combines with J gene TRBJ2-1, with TRBD2 matching 11 bases. There are 17 residues in the CDR3. V shed 0 bases and J 3 bases; nucleotides not matched to a gene: 5. Germline V lookup: CDR1 SGHDT, CDR2 YYEEEE. CDR3 sequence (DNA): TGTGCCAGCAGCTTGGCTGAACTAGCGGGAGTCTACAATGAGCAGTTCTTC. It specifies CASSLAELAGVYNEQFF.

V gene TRBV7-2 combines with J gene TRBJ2-5, with 8 bases identical to TRBD1. V shed 3 bases, J shed 1 base, and the junction held 1 base outside the gene matches. Germline CDR1 reads SGHTA; CDR2 reads FQGNSA. The CDR3 spans 14 residues. Here the CDR3 reads CASSFDRGQETQYF. The CDR3 DNA reads TGTGCCAGCAGCTTCGACAGGGGCCAAGAGACCCAGTACTTC.